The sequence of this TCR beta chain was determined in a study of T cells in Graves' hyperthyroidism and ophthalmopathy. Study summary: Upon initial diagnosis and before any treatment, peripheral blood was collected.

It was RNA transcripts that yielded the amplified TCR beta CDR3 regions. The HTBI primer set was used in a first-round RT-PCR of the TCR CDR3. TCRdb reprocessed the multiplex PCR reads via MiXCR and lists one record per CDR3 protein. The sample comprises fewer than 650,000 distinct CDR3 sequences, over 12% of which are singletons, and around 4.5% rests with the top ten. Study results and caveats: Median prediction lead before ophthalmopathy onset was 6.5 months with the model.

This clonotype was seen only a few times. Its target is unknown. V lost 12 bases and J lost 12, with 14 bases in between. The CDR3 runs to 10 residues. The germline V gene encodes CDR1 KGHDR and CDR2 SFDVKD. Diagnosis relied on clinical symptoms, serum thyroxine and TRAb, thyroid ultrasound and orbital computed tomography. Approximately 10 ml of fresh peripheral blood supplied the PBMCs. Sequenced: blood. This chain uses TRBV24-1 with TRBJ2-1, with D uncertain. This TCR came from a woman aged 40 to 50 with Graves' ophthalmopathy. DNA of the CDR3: TGTGCCCCTCGTGCGATGGGGCAGTTCTTC. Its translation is CAPRAMGQFF.